Shown below are 31 T cell receptor beta chains from a single sample sequenced in a study of response to subunit inactivated influenza vaccine. Each CDR3 protein gets one entry after TCRdb re-called the RT-PCR reads with MiXCR. Found here are around 580,000 distinct CDR3 sequences, about 15% of them singletons; the top ten hold around 10%. Sequences were derived from PBMCs from blood, sampled 12 days after vaccination. The receptors come from a man aged 50 to 60 who received an inactivated influenza vaccine.

This clonotype was recorded a few times. The chain employs TRBV6-1 and TRBJ1-2; maybe TRBD1 (6 bases). Trimming cost V 3 bases and J 5 bases, with 10 bases left between them. From germline, CDR1 is MNHNS and CDR2 SASEGT. CDR3 length: 13 amino acids. CDR3: CASSEGTFYGYTF. In nucleotides, the CDR3 is TGTGCCAGCAGTGAGGGGACATTTTATGGCTACACCTTC.

This clonotype was counted a few times. V and J are TRBV7-8 and TRBJ2-1, with D possibly TRBD2 on 5 matching bases. Germline CDR1 SGHVS, CDR2 FQNEAQ. This CDR3 is built from 13 residues. The V and J ends lost 2 bases and 7 bases respectively, with 9 bases between them. In nucleotides, the CDR3 is TGTGCCAGCAGCTTATTTCGGGGTAATGAGCAGTTCTTC. Translating it yields CASSLFRGNEQFF.

A few counts support this clonotype. This chain uses TRBV4-1 with TRBJ1-2, with D unclear. The V and J ends lost 3 bases and 4 bases respectively, with 9 bases between them. The length of the CDR3 is 13 residues. Germline V gives CDR1 MGHRA, CDR2 YSYEKL. Here the CDR3 reads CASSHPSAYGYTF. The CDR3 DNA is TGCGCCAGCAGCCACCCGTCCGCCTATGGCTACACCTTC.

This clonotype was seen a handful of times. The chain combines TRBV6-2 or TRBV6-3 with TRBJ2-2, with D perhaps TRBD1 (5 bases). Trimming left V 4 bases short and J 0 bases short, with 12 bases between. The CDR3 sequence is 16 residues long. Looked up from germline, CDR1 is MNHEY and CDR2 is SVGEGT. CDR3 loop: CASSSPDITNTGELFF. The CDR3 DNA is TGTGCCAGCAGTTCCCCGGACATTACGAACACCGGGGAGCTGTTTTTT.

This clonotype was found a few times. This chain joins TRBV7-9 and TRBJ2-7, with TRBD1 identical over 8 bases. CDR1 and CDR2 from the germline V gene are SEHNR and FQNEAQ (reference sequence). The CDR3 has 14 amino acids. Germline trimming cut 5 bases from V and 3 bases from J; bases unmatched to any gene: 6. CDR3 sequence reads: CASSPRDRNYEQYF. CDR3 DNA: TGTGCCAGCAGCCCTCGGGACAGGAACTACGAGCAGTACTTC.

In its sample, this clonotype was seen a few times. The chain is built from TRBV6-1 and TRBJ2-5; no reliable D call. V shed 4 bases and J shed 2 bases, with 14 bases lying between them. The germline V gene has CDR1 MNHNS and CDR2 SASEGT. The CDR3 has 15 amino acids. DNA of the CDR3: TGTGCCAGCAGTGGACTGAAGGGTGGGCAAGAGACCCAGTACTTC. Amino acids: CASSGLKGGQETQYF.

The rearrangement uses TRBV12-3 or TRBV12-4 and TRBJ2-6; TRBD1 matches at 8 bases. Unmatched junction bases numbered 7, after V lost 3 bases and J lost 0 bases. This CDR3 has 18 residues. CDR3 coding DNA: TGTGCCAGCAGTTTTAACAGGGGGTCCGTCTCTGGGGCCAACGTCCTGACTTTC. It yields the protein CASSFNRGSVSGANVLTF.

This clonotype was detected ten times or more. The rearrangement joins TRBV28 to TRBJ2-1; TRBD1 matches at 7 bases. CDR1 MDHEN and CDR2 SYDVKM come from the germline V gene. Trimming cost V 6 bases and J 5 bases; bases outside gene matches: 10. CDR3 length equals 15 residues. CDR3 in amino acids: CASSQQGYIDNEQFF. CDR3 DNA sequence: TGTGCCAGCAGCCAACAGGGGTATATCGACAATGAGCAGTTCTTC.

The sample holds a few counts of this clonotype. CDR3 nucleotides: TGTGCCAGCAGCTTTTCGGGAGAAAACAATGAGCAGTTCTTC. It yields the protein CASSFSGENNEQFF. The chain couples TRBV11-3 to TRBJ2-1, with D maybe TRBD2 (6 bases). This CDR3 comprises 14 residues. Per germline, CDR1 SGHNT and CDR2 YENEEA. V gave up 3 bases and J gave up 5 bases, with 11 bases separating them.

In this sample, this clonotype turned up a few times. This sequence joins TRBV5-5 and TRBJ2-3, with D hard to call. CDR1 is SGHKS and CDR2 is YYEKEE in the germline V gene (reference sequence). V lost 1 base to trimming and J lost 6 bases, with 6 bases between them. The CDR3 extends over 12 amino acids. CDR3 in amino acids: CASSLSWDTQYF. The CDR3 DNA is TGTGCCAGCAGCTTGTCGTGGGATACGCAGTATTTT.

V usage is TRBV7-8 and J usage is TRBJ2-3; D remains ambiguous. The CDR3 extends over 16 amino acids. The germline CDR1 and CDR2 sequences are SGHVS and FQNEAQ. V lost 1 base and J 0 bases, leaving 11 bases between the germline ends. The CDR3 here is CASSLESGYSTDTQYF. Written as DNA, the CDR3 is TGTGCCAGCAGCTTAGAGTCAGGTTATAGCACAGATACGCAGTATTTT.

The chain has TRBV20-1 and TRBJ2-1; 10 nucleotides align to TRBD2. V lost 0 bases, J lost 0 bases, and 11 bases stayed unmatched. Germline-derived CDR1 and CDR2 are DFQATT and SNEGSKA (reference sequence). The CDR3 length is 19 residues. Here the CDR3 reads CSARDSSGRAKSSYNEQFF. The CDR3 DNA sequence: TGCAGTGCTAGAGATTCAAGCGGGAGGGCAAAAAGCTCCTACAATGAGCAGTTCTTC.

V is TRBV25-1 and J is TRBJ1-6, with D unresolved. Germline V lookup: CDR1 MGHDK, CDR2 SYGVNS. The CDR3 consists of 14 residues. Trimming took off 2 bases at V and 6 bases at J, with 8 bases between the two ends. The CDR3 DNA follows: TGTGCCAGCAGTGAAGAACGGGTTAATTCACCCCTCCACTTT. Its protein product is CASSEERVNSPLHF.

This clonotype was recorded a few times. This rearrangement joins TRBV7-9 to TRBJ1-1; TRBD1 aligns across 11 bases. The V gene end was trimmed by 2 bases and the J gene end by 6 bases; junction bases not matched to a gene: 8. This CDR3 region has 16 residues. Per the germline V gene, CDR1 is SEHNR and CDR2 is FQNEAQ (reference sequence). CDR3 amino acids: CASSLPGQGVRPEAFF. The CDR3 DNA reads TGTGCCAGCAGCTTACCGGGACAGGGGGTAAGGCCTGAAGCTTTCTTT.

The table lists this clonotype with a few counts. The genes are TRBV9 and TRBJ1-1, with D perhaps matching TRBD1 (5 bases). V was pared by 3 bases and J by 3 bases, with 9 bases between. This CDR3 spans 13 amino acids. Germline V gene sequence: CDR1 SGDLS, CDR2 YYNGEE. The CDR3 reads CASSADTYTEAFF. In nucleotides, the CDR3 is TGTGCCAGCAGCGCGGACACATACACTGAAGCTTTCTTT. The variable domain in full, with the rest retrieved from reference TRBV9 and TRBJ1-1, is DSGVTQTPKHLITATGQRVTLRCSPRSGDLSVYWYQQSLDQGLQFLIQYYNGEERAKGNILERFSAQQFPDLHSELNLSSLELGDSALYFCASSADTYTEAFFGQGTRLTVV.

The gene calls are TRBV6-1 and TRBJ1-6, with 10 bases lining up with TRBD1. Per germline, CDR1 MNHNS and CDR2 SASEGT. V lost 5 bases to trimming and J lost 11 bases; unmatched junction nucleotides: 6. This CDR3 is built from 14 residues. The CDR3 nucleotides are TGTGCCAGCAGTCGAAGGGACAGGGGACCACCCCTCCACTTT. It encodes CASSRRDRGPPLHF.

The chain uses TRBV6-1 and TRBJ2-1, with 11 bases identical to TRBD2. The germline V gene has CDR1 MNHNS and CDR2 SASEGT. The CDR3 contains 15 residues. With 6 bases clipped from V and 9 bases from J, the junction kept 10 bases outside the gene matches. The CDR3 DNA reads TGTGCCAGCAGCATAGGACTAGCGGGTCTGGGTGAGCAGTTCTTC. This codes for CASSIGLAGLGEQFF.

A few counts support this clonotype. This chain uses TRBV5-1 with TRBJ2-3, with D perhaps matching TRBD1 (6 bases). CDR1 and CDR2 (germline): SGHRS, YFSETQ. The CDR3 runs 18 residues. V shed 0 bases and J shed 0 bases, with 17 bases lying between them. The CDR3 reads CASSLGPGHRASTDTQYF. The DNA of the CDR3 is TGCGCCAGCAGCTTGGGGCCTGGCCACAGGGCCAGCACAGATACGCAGTATTTT.

The chain combines TRBV20-1 with TRBJ2-5; 12 bases fit TRBD2. V lost 6 bases to trimming and J lost 2 bases; unmatched junction nucleotides: 7. Germline assignment: CDR1 DFQATT and CDR2 SNEGSKA (reference sequence). This CDR3 contains 15 residues. CDR3 in DNA: TGCAGTGCAAGCGGACTAGCGGGAACACAAGAGACCCAGTACTTC. Translated, it gives CSASGLAGTQETQYF.

In its sample, this clonotype was seen a few times. The V call is TRBV15, the J call TRBJ1-2; 12 nucleotides agree with TRBD1. V gave up 5 bases and J gave up 7 bases; unmatched junction bases: 8. CDR3 length: 15 residues. CDR1 and CDR2 from the germline V gene are LNHNV and YYDKDF (reference sequence). In DNA, the CDR3 is TGTGCCACCAGCGATCCGGGACAGGGGGCTGGTGGCTACACCTTC. This gives the protein CATSDPGQGAGGYTF.

The V call is TRBV20-1, the J call TRBJ2-7, with D maybe TRBD2 (5 bases). V lost 4 bases and J 3 bases, leaving 10 bases between the germline ends. Germline V gene lookup returns CDR1 DFQATT and CDR2 SNEGSKA (reference sequence). The CDR3 has 12 amino acids. The CDR3 coding sequence is TGCAGTGCTAAGAGGGATTTCTACGAGCAGTACTTC. Its protein product is CSAKRDFYEQYF.

The rearrangement uses TRBV5-6 and TRBJ2-4; D not certain. V was clipped by 4 bases and J by 3 bases, with 8 bases between them. This CDR3 spans 13 amino acids. Germline V lookup: CDR1 SGHDT, CDR2 YYEEEE. CDR3 in amino acids: CASSAIFKNIQYF. In nucleotides, the CDR3 is TGTGCCAGCAGCGCCATTTTCAAAAACATTCAGTACTTC.

V and J are TRBV24-1 and TRBJ2-1, with no clear D. Trimming left V 5 bases short and J 8 bases short, with 9 bases between. The germline gives CDR1 KGHDR, CDR2 SFDVKD. The CDR3 totals 12 residues. The CDR3 protein is CATSVSGHEQFF. DNA of the CDR3: TGTGCCACCAGTGTTTCTGGACATGAGCAGTTCTTC.

The chain uses TRBV4-2 and TRBJ2-7; tentative D call: TRBD2 (5 bases). Trimming removed 0 bases at V and 0 bases at J, with 12 bases between. Germline CDR1 is LGHNA and CDR2 is YNFKEQ. The CDR3 loop spans 16 amino acids. CDR3 residues: CASSQDRGYTSYEQYF. The CDR3 nucleotides read TGTGCCAGCAGCCAAGATCGCGGGTACACCTCCTACGAGCAGTACTTC.

With regard to this clonotype: Its ends do not fully match the called genes, so a read error is possible. The chain combines TRBV6-5 with TRBJ2-6; TRBD2 is a possible D gene (6 bases). The germline CDR1 and CDR2 sequences are MNHEY and SVGAGI. This CDR3 has 13 residues. The CDR3 nucleotides are TGTGCCAGCAGTTATTTCGGGGGCAACGTCCTGACTTTC. Amino acids: CASSYFGGNVLTF.

This clonotype has just a few counts. The chain carries TRBV6-2 or TRBV6-3 and TRBJ1-1; no reliable D call. The germline V and J ends were trimmed by 5 bases and 4 bases, with 5 bases remaining between them. The germline V gene encodes CDR1 MNHEY and CDR2 SVGEGT. This CDR3 is 11 amino acids long. The CDR3 DNA sequence: TGTGCCAGCAGTAAACGCACTGAAGCTTTCTTT. This gives the protein CASSKRTEAFF.

This sequence joins TRBV28 and TRBJ1-1; possibly TRBD1 for D (5 bases). Germline V gene data show CDR1 as MDHEN and CDR2 as SYDVKM. The CDR3 covers 14 residues. The V gene lost 8 bases and the J gene lost 5 bases, with 18 bases spanning the gap. DNA of the CDR3: TGTGCCAGCCTCACCTTGGGGACGAATACTGAAGCTTTCTTT. It codes for CASLTLGTNTEAFF.

Only a few counts were recorded for this clonotype. This rearrangement joins TRBV7-9 to TRBJ2-7; tentatively, D is TRBD2 (6 bases). Germline CDR1 reads SEHNR; CDR2 reads FQNEAQ (reference sequence). This CDR3 comprises 15 residues. V lost 3 bases and J lost 5, with 17 bases in between. In DNA, the CDR3 is TGTGCCAGCAGCTTTAGAGCGGCCCCGGGGGACGAGCAGTACTTC. Its translation: CASSFRAAPGDEQYF.

This clonotype has just a few counts. The rearrangement uses TRBV6-2 or TRBV6-3 and TRBJ2-7, with 13 bases fitting TRBD2. Unmatched junction bases numbered 4, after V lost 6 bases and J lost 2 bases. The CDR3 has 15 residues. CDR1 is MNHEY, CDR2 SVGEGT, per germline. The CDR3 region has the DNA TGTGCCAGCAGCGGGACTAGCGGGACAACCTACGAGCAGTACTTC. This gives the protein CASSGTSGTTYEQYF.

CDR3 loop: CASSQAGDSNEKLFF. CDR3 bases: TGTGCCAGCAGCCAAGCGGGAGACAGTAATGAAAAACTGTTTTTT. V usage is TRBV4-2 and J usage is TRBJ1-4, with a tentative D call TRBD1 (5 bases). V lost 1 base, J lost 4 bases, and 10 bases lay in between. This CDR3 has 15 amino acids. Germline CDR1 LGHNA, CDR2 YNFKEQ.

This clonotype was picked up a small number of times. The chain has TRBV11-2 and TRBJ2-1; TRBD2 aligns across 11 bases. The V and J ends lost 3 bases and 7 bases, in that order; junction bases with no gene match: 5. The CDR3 spans 15 residues. Germline loops: CDR1 SGHAT, CDR2 FQNNGV. The CDR3 DNA is TGTGCCAGCAGCTTTAGCGGGGGGGGCGGGAATGAGCAGTTCTTC. Translated, it gives CASSFSGGGGNEQFF.